Below are 18 T cell receptor beta chains sequenced from a single sample in a study of OX40 agonist ivuxolimab in advanced cancers. Data came from immunoSEQ multiplex PCR; TCRdb stores just in-frame clones and leaves some out. The top ten clones hold about 8.7% of a sample with under 95,000 clones, more than 80% of them seen once. The starting material was CD4+ or CD8+ T cells sorted from blood, obtained in a trial of the OX40 agonist ivuxolimab. Every receptor here comes from an adult with an advanced solid tumor such as melanoma, head and neck, liver or kidney cancer.

The chain links TRBV6-6 to TRBJ2-1; D unclear. This CDR3 has 13 amino acids. Trimming stripped 0 bases from V and 4 bases from J, with 4 bases between. Looked up from germline, CDR1 is MNHNY and CDR2 is SVGAGI (reference sequence). The CDR3 reads CASSYSQYNEQFF. In nucleotides, the CDR3 is TGTGCCAGCAGTTACTCACAGTACAATGAGCAGTTCTTC.

The chain is built from TRBV6-5 and TRBJ1-4, with TRBD1 identical over 7 bases. The CDR3 covers 16 residues. After removal of 2 bases from V and 4 bases from J, the junction contained 7 bases not matched to a gene. The germline V gene encodes CDR1 MNHEY and CDR2 SVGAGI. The CDR3 protein is CASSYTPGTVNEKLFF. DNA of the CDR3: TGTGCCAGCAGTTACACGCCGGGGACAGTTAATGAAAAACTGTTTTTT.

The rearrangement uses TRBV5-8 and TRBJ2-7, with 9 bases identical to TRBD1. Trimming removed 4 bases from V and 3 bases from J; junction bases left unmatched: 8. From germline, CDR1 is SGHTS and CDR2 YDEGEE. This CDR3 spans 15 amino acids. CDR3 amino acids: CASSSRDRVIYEQYF. Written as DNA, the CDR3 is TGTGCCAGCAGCAGCCGGGACAGGGTCATCTACGAGCAGTACTTC.

The chain couples TRBV6-6 to TRBJ1-4; a possible D gene is TRBD1 (5 bases). Germline V gene lookup returns CDR1 MNHNY and CDR2 SVGAGI (reference sequence). With 2 bases removed from V and 8 bases from J, the gap between germline ends came to 15 bases. The CDR3 consists of 15 residues. The CDR3 sequence is CASSYGEGKEEKLFF. CDR3 coding DNA: TGTGCCAGCAGTTACGGAGAGGGGAAGGAGGAAAAACTGTTTTTT.

This chain links TRBV9 with TRBJ2-1; the match to TRBD1 covers 12 bases. The germline V gene encodes CDR1 SGDLS and CDR2 YYNGEE. This CDR3 comprises 18 residues. J was trimmed by 6 bases and V by 0 bases; bases with no gene match: 10. The CDR3 is CASSVGGSRDRGLNEQFF. For the CDR3, the DNA is TGTGCCAGCAGCGTAGGCGGGAGTAGGGACAGGGGGCTCAATGAGCAGTTCTTC.

The chain combines TRBV5-1 with TRBJ2-2; a weak D match, TRBD1 (5 bases). With 4 bases removed from V and 3 bases from J, the gap between germline ends came to 10 bases. Per germline, CDR1 SGHRS and CDR2 YFSETQ. CDR3 size: 14 residues. The CDR3 DNA is TGCGCCAGCAGCAGGGGCGCGGACACCGGGGAGCTGTTTTTT. It is translated as CASSRGADTGELFF. The variable domain in full, with the rest retrieved from reference TRBV5-1 and TRBJ2-2, is KAGVTQTPRYLIKTRGQQVTLSCSPISGHRSVSWYQQTPGQGLQFLFEYFSETQRNKGNFPGRFSGRQFSNSRSEMNVSTLELGDSALYLCASSRGADTGELFFGEGSRLTVL.

The chain carries TRBV7-9 and TRBJ2-5; 8 bases align to TRBD2. V trimming: 4 bases; J trimming: 4 bases; junction bases outside the gene matches: 11. This CDR3 comprises 16 residues. CDR1 SEHNR and CDR2 FQNEAQ come from the germline V gene (reference sequence). The CDR3 reads CASSSRAAGGLETQYF. CDR3 coding DNA: TGTGCCAGCAGCTCCCGCGCGGCGGGGGGCCTAGAGACCCAGTACTTC.

The chain couples TRBV29-1 to TRBJ2-7, with unresolved D. The CDR3 extends over 11 amino acids. V lost 2 bases, J lost 1 base, and 3 bases lay in between. Looked up from germline, CDR1 is SQVTM and CDR2 is ANQGSEA. The CDR3 reads CSVESSYEQYF. The CDR3 DNA reads as TGCAGCGTTGAATCATCCTACGAGCAGTACTTC.

The J gene is TRBJ1-1, the V gene TRBV29-1, with D possibly matching TRBD1 (6 bases). V was shortened by 7 bases and J by 1 base, with 19 bases between the two germline ends. CDR1 and CDR2 (germline): SQVTM, ANQGSEA. The CDR3 length is 15 residues. Here the CDR3 reads CSANYRDEANTEAFF. DNA of the CDR3: TGCAGCGCAAATTACAGGGATGAGGCGAACACTGAAGCTTTCTTT.

V and J are TRBV7-2 and TRBJ2-7; D ambiguous. Germline CDR1 and CDR2: SGHTA and FQGNSA. The CDR3 length is 15 residues. V lost 1 base to trimming and J lost 3 bases, with 13 bases between them. The DNA for the CDR3 is TGTGCCAGCAGCTTAGGTTGGGTGTCCCGCTACGAGCAGTACTTC. Amino acids: CASSLGWVSRYEQYF.

The genes are TRBV7-9 and TRBJ1-2, with no clear D. The CDR3 sequence is 13 residues long. CDR1 is SEHNR and CDR2 is FQNEAQ in the germline V gene (reference sequence). The V and J ends lost 5 bases and 5 bases respectively, with 12 bases between them. The CDR3 DNA is TGTGCCAGCAGCCCCCCCGGCGCATATGGCTACACCTTC. Amino acid sequence: CASSPPGAYGYTF.

V is TRBV5-1 and J is TRBJ2-7; no definite D call. Germline CDR1 is SGHRS and CDR2 is YFSETQ. The length of the CDR3 is 12 residues. Trimming shortened V by 0 bases and J by 6 bases, and 7 bases separated the two germline ends. DNA for the CDR3: TGCGCCAGCAGCTTGGATGAAGTCGAGCAGTACTTC. It is translated as CASSLDEVEQYF.

This chain links TRBV28 with TRBJ2-3; 13 nucleotides align to TRBD2. Germline lookup yields CDR1 MDHEN and CDR2 SYDVKM. CDR3 length equals 17 residues. Trimming at V came to 7 bases and at J to 2 bases, leaving 9 bases not matched to a gene. The CDR3 nucleotides read TGTGCCAGCACTATGCCGGGACTAGCGGGGTTCACAGATACGCAGTATTTT. Translation gives CASTMPGLAGFTDTQYF.

CDR3 amino acids: CASSAGTSLAYEQYF. As DNA, the CDR3 is TGTGCCAGCAGCGCAGGGACCTCTTTAGCCTACGAGCAGTACTTC. The chain has TRBV11-2 and TRBJ2-7; the D gene could be TRBD1 or TRBD2 (5 bases each). Trimming took off 5 bases at V and 2 bases at J, with 16 bases between the two ends. The germline gives CDR1 SGHAT, CDR2 FQNNGV. The CDR3 has 15 amino acids.

The rearrangement uses TRBV29-1 and TRBJ2-7, with D possibly matching TRBD2 (5 bases). The V gene lost 1 base and the J gene lost 2 bases, with 12 bases spanning the gap. This CDR3 is built from 14 residues. The germline CDR1 and CDR2 sequences are SQVTM and ANQGSEA. For the CDR3, the DNA is TGCAGCGTTGAAGTCGGAGGTCGTCCCTACGAGCAGTACTTC. Translating it yields CSVEVGGRPYEQYF.

CDR3 in DNA: TGTGCCATCAGTGAGTCAGGGATCGGCAATCAGCCCCAGCATTTT. Protein sequence: CAISESGIGNQPQHF. The rearrangement uses TRBV10-3 and TRBJ1-5; no reliable D call. V was trimmed by 0 bases and J by 2 bases, leaving 8 bases between them. Germline V CDR1 and CDR2: ENHRY, SYGVKD. This CDR3 region has 15 residues.

This clone was counted only a few times. This sequence joins TRBV30 and TRBJ1-1; a weak D match, TRBD1 (6 bases). Deletions cut 5 bases from V and 5 bases from J, with 15 bases between. The CDR3 length is 13 residues. Germline CDR1 and CDR2: GTSNPN and SVGIG (reference sequence). CDR3 in amino acids: CAWSGGQGTEAFF. The CDR3 region has the DNA TGTGCCTGGTCGGGAGGGCAGGGGACTGAAGCTTTCTTT.

This sequence joins TRBV19 and TRBJ2-5, with D possibly being TRBD1 (6 bases). CDR3 length: 14 amino acids. V dropped 5 bases and J dropped 2 bases, with 12 bases sitting between them. Per the germline V gene, CDR1 is LNHDA and CDR2 is SQIVND (reference sequence). CDR3 bases: TGTGCCAGTAGTTCAACAGGGTTTCAAGAGACCCAGTACTTC. This codes for CASSSTGFQETQYF. Looking up the rest from reference TRBV19 and TRBJ2-5 gives the full variable domain: DGGITQSPKYLFRKEGQNVTLSCEQNLNHDAMYWYRQDPGQGLRLIYYSQIVNDFQKGDIAEGYSVSREKKESFPLTVTSAQKNPTAFYLCASSSTGFQETQYFGPGTRLLVL.